This TCR beta chain originates from a study of blood T cell repertoires in COVID-19. The CDR3 covers 12 residues. Germline CDR1 GTSNPN, CDR2 SVGIG (reference sequence). Sequencing was performed with immunoSEQ multiplex PCR; in TCRdb, only in-frame clones are kept and a portion is missing. This table holds 250,000 to 300,000 clones, 88% found once. The sequence came from a woman aged 25 to 39 with COVID-19, enrolled during active disease. The chain recombines TRBV30 with TRBJ1-2; D call uncertain. Sequencing was carried out using peripheral blood. The CDR3 sequence: CAEEEANYGYTF. Written as DNA, the CDR3 is TGTGCTGAGGAGGAAGCTAACTATGGCTACACCTTC. Full variable domain (rest looked up from reference TRBV30 and TRBJ1-2): SQTIHQWPATLVQPVGSPLSLECTVEGTSNPNLYWYRQAAGRGLQLLFYSVGIGQISSEVPQNLSASRPQDRQFILSSKKLLLSDSGFYLCAEEEANYGYTFGSGTRLTVV.